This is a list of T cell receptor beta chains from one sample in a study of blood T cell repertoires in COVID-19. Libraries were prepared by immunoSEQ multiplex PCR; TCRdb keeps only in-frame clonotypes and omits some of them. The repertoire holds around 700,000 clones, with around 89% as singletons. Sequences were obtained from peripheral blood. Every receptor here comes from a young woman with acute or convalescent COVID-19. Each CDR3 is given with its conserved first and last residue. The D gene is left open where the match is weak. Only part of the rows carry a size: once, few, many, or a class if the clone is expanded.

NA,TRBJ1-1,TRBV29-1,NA,CSVEDWGDENTEAFF,TGCAGCGTTGAAGATTGGGGAGACGAGAACACTGAAGCTTTCTTT
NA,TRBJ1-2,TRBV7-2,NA,CASSLARGDFSYGYTF,TGTGCCAGCAGCTTAGCGCGGGGGGATTTCAGCTATGGCTACACCTTC
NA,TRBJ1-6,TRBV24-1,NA,CATSDLNLITVGATHAIRSPLHF,TGTGCCACCAGTGATTTAAATCTAATCACGGTGGGCGCAACTCACGCCATTCGGTCACCCCTCCACTTT
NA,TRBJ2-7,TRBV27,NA,CASSLRVGDEQYF,TGTGCCAGCAGTTTGAGGGTTGGGGACGAGCAGTACTTC
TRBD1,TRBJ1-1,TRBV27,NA,CASSRQGSGTEAFF,TGTGCCAGCAGTCGACAGGGTAGTGGCACTGAAGCTTTCTTT
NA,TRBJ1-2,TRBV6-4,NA,CASSVEAAPPYGYTF,TGTGCCAGCAGTGTGGAAGCGGCCCCTCCCTATGGCTACACCTTC
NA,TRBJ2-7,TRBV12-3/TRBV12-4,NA,CASSFRAPYEQYF,TGTGCCAGCAGTTTCAGGGCCCCCTACGAGCAGTACTTC
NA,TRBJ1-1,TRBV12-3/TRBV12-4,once,CASSSTGGTEAFF,TGTGCCAGCAGTTCGACAGGAGGCACTGAAGCTTTCTTT
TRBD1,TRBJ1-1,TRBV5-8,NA,CASSHYTGTANTEAFF,TGTGCCAGCAGCCACTATACCGGGACAGCGAACACTGAAGCTTTCTTT
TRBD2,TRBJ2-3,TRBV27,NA,CASCPGSGLGSDTQYF,TGTGCCAGCTGCCCAGGTTCGGGACTAGGGTCAGATACGCAGTATTTT
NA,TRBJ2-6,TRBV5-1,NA,CASSLWATSFSGANVLTF,TGCGCCAGCAGCTTGTGGGCCACAAGTTTCTCTGGGGCCAACGTCCTGACTTTC
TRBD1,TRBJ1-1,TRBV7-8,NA,CASSLGQVGDTEAFF,TGTGCCAGCAGCTTGGGACAGGTAGGGGACACTGAAGCTTTCTTT
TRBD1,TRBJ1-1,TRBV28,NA,CASRPVRGTEAFF,TGTGCCAGCAGGCCGGTCAGGGGGACTGAAGCTTTCTTT
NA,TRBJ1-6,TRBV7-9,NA,CASSRKDRRHNSPLHF,TGTGCCAGCAGCCGCAAGGACAGACGACATAATTCACCCCTCCACTTT
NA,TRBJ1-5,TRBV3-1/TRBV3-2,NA,CASSLVQGRGPQHF,TGTGCCAGCAGCCTAGTACAGGGAAGGGGGCCCCAGCATTTT
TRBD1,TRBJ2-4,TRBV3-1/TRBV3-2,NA,CASSQAGDRAKNIQYF,TGTGCCAGCAGCCAAGCAGGGGACAGAGCCAAAAACATTCAGTACTTC
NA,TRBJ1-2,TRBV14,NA,CASSQVGDNYGYTF,TGTGCCAGCAGCCAAGTCGGGGATAACTATGGCTACACCTTC
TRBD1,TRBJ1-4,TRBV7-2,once,CASSFRTGGRGEKLFF,TGTGCCAGCAGCTTCCGGACAGGGGGCAGAGGGGAAAAACTGTTTTTT
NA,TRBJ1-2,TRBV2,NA,CASNGVNYGYTF,TGTGCCAGCAATGGAGTTAACTATGGCTACACCTTC
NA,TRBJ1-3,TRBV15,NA,CATSGRQFISGNTIYF,TGTGCCACCAGCGGAAGACAGTTTATTTCTGGAAACACCATATATTTT
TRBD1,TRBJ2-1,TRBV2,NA,CASSPGQGEFF,TGTGCCAGCTCTCCGGGACAGGGGGAGTTCTTC
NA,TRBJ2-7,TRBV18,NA,CASSPDPTGEQYF,TGTGCCAGCTCCCCGGACCCGACGGGGGAGCAGTACTTC
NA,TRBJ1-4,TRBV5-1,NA,CASSPQGLGEKLFF,TGCGCCAGCAGCCCCCAGGGTTTAGGCGAAAAACTGTTTTTT
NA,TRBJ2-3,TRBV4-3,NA,CASSQEGRGADTQYF,TGCGCCAGCAGCCAAGAGGGCAGGGGGGCAGATACGCAGTATTTT
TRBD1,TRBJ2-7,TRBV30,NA,CAYRQGSYEQYF,TGTGCCTACAGACAGGGGTCCTACGAGCAGTACTTC
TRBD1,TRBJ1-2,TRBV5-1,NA,CASSSRDRGLSGYTF,TGCGCCAGCAGCTCCCGGGACAGGGGGCTGTCTGGCTACACCTTC
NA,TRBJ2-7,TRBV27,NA,CASSPQVPSSYEQYF,TGTGCCAGCAGTCCACAAGTTCCGTCTTCCTACGAGCAGTACTTC
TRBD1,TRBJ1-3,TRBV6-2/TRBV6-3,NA,CASSPQGVGSGNTIYF,TGTGCCAGCAGCCCTCAGGGGGTTGGATCTGGAAACACCATATATTTT
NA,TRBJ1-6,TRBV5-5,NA,CASSLGSDFYSPLHF,TGTGCCAGCAGCTTGGGGTCAGATTTTTATTCACCCCTCCACTTT
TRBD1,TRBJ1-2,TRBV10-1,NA,CASITTALGQGYYGYTF,TGCGCCAGCATTACAACCGCCCTCGGACAGGGCTACTATGGCTACACCTTC
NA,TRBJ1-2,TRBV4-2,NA,CASSQPTGYYGYTF,TGTGCCAGCAGCCAACCTACAGGGTACTATGGCTACACCTTC
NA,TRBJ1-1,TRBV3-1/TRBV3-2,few,CASSQDYSRTGTPRGEAFF,TGTGCCAGCAGCCAAGATTACTCCCGGACGGGGACACCGCGTGGAGAAGCTTTCTTT
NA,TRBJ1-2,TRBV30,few,CAWSSFRGGGYTF,TGTGCCTGGAGCTCATTCAGGGGTGGCGGCTACACCTTC
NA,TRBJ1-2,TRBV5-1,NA,CASSLEFGQAYGYTF,TGCGCCAGCAGCTTGGAGTTTGGGCAGGCCTATGGCTACACCTTC
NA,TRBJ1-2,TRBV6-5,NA,CASSLTIDYGYTF,TGTGCCAGCAGTCTTACGATAGACTATGGCTACACCTTC
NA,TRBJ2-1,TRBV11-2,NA,CASGTLYNEQFF,TGTGCCTCCGGGACATTATACAATGAGCAGTTCTTC
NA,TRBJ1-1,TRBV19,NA,CASSGVGRGLYNEAFF,TGTGCCAGTAGTGGAGTAGGCAGGGGCCTCTATAATGAAGCTTTCTTT
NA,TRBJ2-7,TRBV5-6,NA,CASSYQRGTGEQYF,TGTGCCAGCAGCTACCAACGGGGAACGGGCGAGCAGTACTTC